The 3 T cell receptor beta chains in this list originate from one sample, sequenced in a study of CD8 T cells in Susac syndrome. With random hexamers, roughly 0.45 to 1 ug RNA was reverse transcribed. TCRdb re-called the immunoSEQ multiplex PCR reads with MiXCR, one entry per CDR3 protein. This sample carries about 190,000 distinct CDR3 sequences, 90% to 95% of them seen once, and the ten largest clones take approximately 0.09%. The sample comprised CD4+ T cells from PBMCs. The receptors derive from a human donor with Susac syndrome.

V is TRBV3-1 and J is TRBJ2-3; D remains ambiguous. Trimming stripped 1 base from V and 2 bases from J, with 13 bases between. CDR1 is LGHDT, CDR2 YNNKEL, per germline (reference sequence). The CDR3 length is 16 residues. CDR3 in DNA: TGTGCCAGCAGCCAAGGATATGGTCTATCCACAGATACGCAGTATTTT. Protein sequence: CASSQGYGLSTDTQYF.

CDR3 residues: CASSAGRAQYF. CDR3 sequence (DNA): TGTGCCAGCAGTGCGGGACGGGCCCAGTACTTC. The chain links TRBV2 to TRBJ2-5; D assignment may be TRBD1 or TRBD2 (5 bases each). CDR3 size: 11 residues. V lost 4 bases, J lost 9 bases, and 9 bases lay in between. Germline loops: CDR1 SNHLY, CDR2 FYNNEI.

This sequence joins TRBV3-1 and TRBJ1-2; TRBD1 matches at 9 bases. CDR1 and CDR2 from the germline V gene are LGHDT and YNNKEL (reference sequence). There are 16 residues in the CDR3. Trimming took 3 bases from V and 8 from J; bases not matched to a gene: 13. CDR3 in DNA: TGTGCCAGCAGCCATACGACAGGGGGGGCGCGAACGGGCTACACCTTC. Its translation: CASSHTTGGARTGYTF.